This T cell receptor beta chain was identified during a study of T-cell memory formation after mild COVID-19. Turning to the study itself: TCR clusters largely stayed donor specific.

Study-level results: The SARS-CoV-2 specificity of second-wave clones reaching peak at day 37 remained unverified.

This clonotype occurred a few times. Its antigen is unknown. TCRdb reprocessed the 5' RACE reads via MiXCR and lists one record per CDR3 protein. Of hundreds of thousands of distinct CDR3 sequences detected, roughly 18% appear once; the ten largest clones hold about 22%. In germline, CDR1 is MGHRA, CDR2 YSYEKL. CDR3 length equals 16 residues. With 4 bases clipped from V and 11 bases from J, the junction kept 14 bases outside the gene matches. Sequencing used PBMCs or a T cell subset sorted from them (not recorded which). This TCR derives from a man between 18 and 35 years old who had mild COVID-19 (a few samples of this study predate the infection). Cell type and time point are not known. The rearrangement links TRBV4-1 to TRBJ2-6; 7 positions match TRBD1. The CDR3 region is CASSPFRVNTGDVLTF. CDR3 sequence (DNA): TGCGCCAGCAGCCCTTTCCGTGTTAATACAGGGGACGTCCTGACTTTC.